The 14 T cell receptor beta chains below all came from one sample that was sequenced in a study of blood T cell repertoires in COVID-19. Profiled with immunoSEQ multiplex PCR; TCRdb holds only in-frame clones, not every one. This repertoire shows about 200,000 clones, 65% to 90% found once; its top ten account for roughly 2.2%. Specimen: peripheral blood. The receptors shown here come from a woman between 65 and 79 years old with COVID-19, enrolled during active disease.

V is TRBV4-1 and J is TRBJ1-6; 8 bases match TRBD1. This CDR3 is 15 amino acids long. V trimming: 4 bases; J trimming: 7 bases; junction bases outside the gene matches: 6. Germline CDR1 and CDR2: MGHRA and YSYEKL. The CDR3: CASSLGQEQNSPLHF. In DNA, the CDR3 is TGCGCCAGCAGCCTGGGACAGGAACAGAATTCACCCCTCCACTTT.

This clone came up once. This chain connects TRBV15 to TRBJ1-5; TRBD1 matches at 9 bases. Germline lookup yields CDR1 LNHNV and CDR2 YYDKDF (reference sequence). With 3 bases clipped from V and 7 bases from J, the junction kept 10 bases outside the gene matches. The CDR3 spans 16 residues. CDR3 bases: TGTGCCACCAGCAGTGACTACGGACAGGGGAGGCAGCCCCAGCATTTT. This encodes CATSSDYGQGRQPQHF.

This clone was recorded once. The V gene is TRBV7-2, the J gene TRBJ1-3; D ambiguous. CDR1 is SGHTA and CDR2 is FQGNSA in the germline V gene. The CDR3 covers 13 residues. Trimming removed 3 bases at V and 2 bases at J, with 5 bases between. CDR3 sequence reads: CASSFGTGNTIYF. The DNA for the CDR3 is TGTGCCAGCAGCTTCGGGACTGGAAACACCATATATTTT.

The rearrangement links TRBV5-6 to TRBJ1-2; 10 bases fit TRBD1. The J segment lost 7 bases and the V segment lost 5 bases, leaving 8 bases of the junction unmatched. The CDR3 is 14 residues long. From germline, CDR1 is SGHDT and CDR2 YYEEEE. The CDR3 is CASRVIDRGLGYTF. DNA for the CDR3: TGTGCCAGCAGGGTCATTGACAGGGGGCTTGGCTACACCTTC.

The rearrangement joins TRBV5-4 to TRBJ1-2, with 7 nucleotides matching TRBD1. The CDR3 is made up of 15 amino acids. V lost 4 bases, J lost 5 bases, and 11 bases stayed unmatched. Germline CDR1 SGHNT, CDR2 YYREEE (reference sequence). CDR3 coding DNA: TGTGCCAGCAGCGCTGACAGGGCTAGAATGTATGGCTACACCTTC. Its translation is CASSADRARMYGYTF.

The CDR3 here is CASSYTGLTEAFF. The CDR3 bases are TGTGCCAGCAGCTACACAGGGCTCACTGAAGCTTTCTTT. The V call is TRBV7-9, the J call TRBJ1-1, with D perhaps matching TRBD1 (6 bases). In germline, CDR1 is SEHNR, CDR2 FQNEAQ (reference sequence). CDR3 length equals 13 residues. The V end lost 4 bases, the J end lost 4 bases, and 10 bases lay between the germline ends.

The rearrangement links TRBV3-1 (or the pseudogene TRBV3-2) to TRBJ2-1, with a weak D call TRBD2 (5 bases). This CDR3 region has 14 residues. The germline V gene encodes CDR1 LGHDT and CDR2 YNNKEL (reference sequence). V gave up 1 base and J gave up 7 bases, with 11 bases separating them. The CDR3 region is CASSQGACGNEQFF. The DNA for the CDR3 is TGTGCCAGCAGCCAAGGCGCTTGCGGGAATGAGCAGTTCTTC.

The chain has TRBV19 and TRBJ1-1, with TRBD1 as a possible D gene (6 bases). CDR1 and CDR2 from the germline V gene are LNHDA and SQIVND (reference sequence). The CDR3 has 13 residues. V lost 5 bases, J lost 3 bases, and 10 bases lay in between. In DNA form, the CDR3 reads TGTGCCAGTAGTCCCCAGGGGCACACTGAAGCTTTCTTT. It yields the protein CASSPQGHTEAFF. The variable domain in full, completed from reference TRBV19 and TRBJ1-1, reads DGGITQSPKYLFRKEGQNVTLSCEQNLNHDAMYWYRQDPGQGLRLIYYSQIVNDFQKGDIAEGYSVSREKKESFPLTVTSAQKNPTAFYLCASSPQGHTEAFFGQGTRLTVV.

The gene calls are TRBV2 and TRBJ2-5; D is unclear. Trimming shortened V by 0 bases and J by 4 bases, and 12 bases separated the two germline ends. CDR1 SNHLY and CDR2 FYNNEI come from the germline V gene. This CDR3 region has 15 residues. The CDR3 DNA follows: TGTGCCAGCAGTGAAGCGCTGGGTACGGGAGAGACCCAGTACTTC. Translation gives CASSEALGTGETQYF.

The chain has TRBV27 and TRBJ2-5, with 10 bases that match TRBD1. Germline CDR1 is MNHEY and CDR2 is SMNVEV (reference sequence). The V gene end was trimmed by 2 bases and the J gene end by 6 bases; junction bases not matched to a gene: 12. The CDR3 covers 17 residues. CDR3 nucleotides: TGTGCCAGCAGTTTACTACGGGACAGGGGAGCGGGGAAGACCCAGTACTTC. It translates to CASSLLRDRGAGKTQYF.

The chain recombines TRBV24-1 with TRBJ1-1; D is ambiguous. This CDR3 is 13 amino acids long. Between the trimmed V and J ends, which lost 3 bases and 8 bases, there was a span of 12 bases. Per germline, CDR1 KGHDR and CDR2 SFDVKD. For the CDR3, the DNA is TGTGCCACCAGTGATGGCCCACGCACGGAAGCTTTCTTT. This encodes CATSDGPRTEAFF.

The CDR3 reads CASSQLNLTPWRRTDTQYF. The CDR3 region has the DNA TGCGCCAGCAGTCAACTAAATCTTACCCCTTGGCGGCGCACAGATACGCAGTATTTT. The genes are TRBV23-1 and TRBJ2-3; unclear D gene. TRBV23-1 is marked as an open reading frame, function uncertain. The ends were cut back, 2 bases at V and 1 base at J, with 22 bases in the middle. The CDR3 consists of 19 residues.

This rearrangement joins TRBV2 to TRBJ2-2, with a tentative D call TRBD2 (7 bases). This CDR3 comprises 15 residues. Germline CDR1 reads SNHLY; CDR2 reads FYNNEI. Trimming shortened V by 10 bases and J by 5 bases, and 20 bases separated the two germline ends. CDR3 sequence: CATARGAHATGELFF. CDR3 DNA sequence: TGTGCCACAGCCCGGGGGGCGCACGCGACCGGGGAGCTGTTTTTT.

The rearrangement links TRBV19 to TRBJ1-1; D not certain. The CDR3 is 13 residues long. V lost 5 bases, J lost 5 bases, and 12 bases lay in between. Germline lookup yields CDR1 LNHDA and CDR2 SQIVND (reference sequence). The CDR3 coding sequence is TGTGCCAGTAGTCTCGCTGTTCGGACTGAAGCTTTCTTT. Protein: CASSLAVRTEAFF.